These 21 T cell receptor beta chains came from one sample sequenced in a study of blood T cell repertoires in COVID-19. Profiling relied on immunoSEQ multiplex PCR, and the TCRdb table lists in-frame clones only, not all of them. The sample carries fewer than 250,000 clones, 70% to 90% recorded once. Sequencing was performed on PBMCs or T cells enriched from blood (not recorded which). These receptors were taken from a man between 25 and 39 years old who had recovered from COVID-19.

The chain joins TRBV3-1 (or the pseudogene TRBV3-2) to TRBJ1-2; perhaps TRBD1 as D (6 bases). V was clipped by 6 bases and J by 8 bases, with 25 bases between them. Germline CDR1 and CDR2: LGHDT and YNNKEL (reference sequence). CDR3 size: 16 residues. In DNA form, the CDR3 reads TGTGCCAGCAGAATCCTTAGCATAGGGGGACGGGGAGGCTACACCTTC. This sequence encodes CASRILSIGGRGGYTF.

The rearrangement joins TRBV12-3 or TRBV12-4 to TRBJ1-2; a possible D gene is TRBD1 (5 bases). V lost 4 bases and J lost 4, with 10 bases in between. The CDR3 is made up of 13 amino acids. In nucleotides, the CDR3 is TGTGCCAGCAGTTCCAGGGTCGCCTATGGCTACACCTTC. It yields the protein CASSSRVAYGYTF.

This sequence joins TRBV7-3 and TRBJ2-5; D gene uncertain. The CDR3 length is 13 residues. Germline CDR1 reads SGHTA; CDR2 reads FQGTGA. V was clipped by 6 bases and J by 3 bases, with 11 bases between them. This chain's CDR3 is CASSSSIEETQYF. DNA for the CDR3: TGTGCCAGCAGTTCATCGATAGAAGAGACCCAGTACTTC.

V and J are TRBV4-2 and TRBJ2-3; the match to TRBD2 covers 10 bases. Trimming took 4 bases from V and 1 from J; bases not matched to a gene: 2. Per germline, CDR1 LGHNA and CDR2 YNFKEQ. The CDR3 totals 15 residues. CDR3 coding DNA: TGTGCCAGCAGCCCCGGGACTAGCGGCACAGATACGCAGTATTTT. It yields the protein CASSPGTSGTDTQYF.

The V and J genes are TRBV9 and TRBJ1-6; the match to TRBD1 covers 7 bases. The CDR3 is made up of 14 amino acids. Germline lookup yields CDR1 SGDLS and CDR2 YYNGEE. V gave up 8 bases and J gave up 9 bases; unmatched junction bases: 11. CDR3 nucleotide sequence: TGTGCCAGTGGAACAGGGGTAGTAGGTTCACCCCTCCACTTT. Translated: CASGTGVVGSPLHF. Full variable domain (rest looked up from reference TRBV9 and TRBJ1-6): DSGVTQTPKHLITATGQRVTLRCSPRSGDLSVYWYQQSLDQGLQFLIQYYNGEERAKGNILERFSAQQFPDLHSELNLSSLELGDSALYFCASGTGVVGSPLHFGNGTRLTVT.

This chain uses TRBV28 with TRBJ2-7; D remains unclear. This CDR3 has 13 amino acids. V was trimmed by 6 bases and J by 4 bases, leaving 13 bases between them. Germline values: CDR1 MDHEN, CDR2 SYDVKM. The CDR3, as DNA: TGTGCCAGCAGGGGCGACGGTTCGTACGAGCAGTACTTC. Its translation is CASRGDGSYEQYF.

On this clone itself: This specimen includes other DNA sequences encoding the same CDR3. The chain joins TRBV19 to TRBJ1-3; TRBD1 matches at 7 bases. This CDR3 is built from 14 residues. The J segment lost 2 bases and the V segment lost 2 bases, leaving 0 bases of the junction unmatched. Germline lookup yields CDR1 LNHDA and CDR2 SQIVND (reference sequence). This CDR3 reads CASSITGAGNTIYF. The CDR3 coding sequence is TGTGCCAGTAGTATAACAGGGGCTGGAAACACCATATATTTT.

The chain links TRBV4-1 to TRBJ2-1; 10 nucleotides line up with TRBD2. Germline V gene sequence: CDR1 MGHRA, CDR2 YSYEKL. CDR3 size: 16 residues. Germline trimming cut 0 bases from V and 9 bases from J; bases unmatched to any gene: 8. This CDR3 reads CASSQESAGGPREQFF. The CDR3 bases are TGCGCCAGCAGCCAAGAATCAGCGGGGGGGCCCCGTGAGCAGTTCTTC.

This chain joins TRBV18 and TRBJ2-7; D perhaps matches TRBD1 (6 bases). CDR3 length: 15 amino acids. Trimming took off 5 bases at V and 6 bases at J, with 20 bases between the two ends. Germline V CDR1 and CDR2: KGHSH, LQKENI. CDR3 bases: TGTGCCAGCTCAGGGCCGGGACAAGATCCCTCCGAGCAGTACTTC. This translates into CASSGPGQDPSEQYF.

The table lists this clone with a count of one. CDR3 nucleotide sequence: TGCGCCAGCAGCTCGGGGACAGGGGGCGACTATGGCTACACCTTC. The encoded protein is CASSSGTGGDYGYTF. The chain employs TRBV5-1 and TRBJ1-2; 12 bases fit TRBD1. This CDR3 contains 15 residues. V dropped 3 bases and J dropped 3; count of bases not matched to a gene: 3. Looked up from germline, CDR1 is SGHRS and CDR2 is YFSETQ.

The J gene is TRBJ1-1, the V gene TRBV5-8, with a weak D call TRBD1 (6 bases). Trimming took 0 bases from V and 3 from J, leaving 6 bases between them. This CDR3 spans 13 amino acids. The germline V gene has CDR1 SGHTS and CDR2 YDEGEE. CDR3 residues: CASSLDRDTEAFF. Here the CDR3 DNA reads TGTGCCAGCAGCTTGGACAGGGACACTGAAGCTTTCTTT.

Concerning this clone itself: This CDR3 is also generated by other DNA sequences in the sample. V is TRBV5-1 and J is TRBJ2-7; maybe TRBD2 (5 bases). Germline CDR1 reads SGHRS; CDR2 reads YFSETQ. The V gene lost 2 bases and the J gene lost 3 bases, with 9 bases spanning the gap. The CDR3 runs to 13 residues. The CDR3 reads CASSLGSGYEQYF. The CDR3 coding sequence is TGCGCCAGCAGCTTAGGCAGCGGCTACGAGCAGTACTTC.

This clone was picked up a small number of times. V is TRBV15 and J is TRBJ1-5; D call uncertain. Germline V lookup: CDR1 LNHNV, CDR2 YYDKDF (reference sequence). The CDR3 runs to 13 residues. The V gene lost 0 bases and the J gene lost 6 bases, with 6 bases spanning the gap. CDR3 nucleotides: TGTGCCACCAGCAGAGATGTCCTTCAGCCCCAGCATTTT. Encoded protein: CATSRDVLQPQHF.

The chain has TRBV6-5 and TRBJ1-2; D unresolved. The CDR3 runs 12 residues. Germline loops: CDR1 MNHEY, CDR2 SVGAGI. V was pared by 6 bases and J by 6 bases, with 11 bases between. The CDR3 loop reads CASRYGRDGYTF. Written as DNA, the CDR3 is TGTGCCAGCAGGTACGGGAGGGATGGCTACACCTTC.

The V gene is TRBV2, the J gene TRBJ1-3, with 7 bases lining up with TRBD1. The V gene end was trimmed by 6 bases and the J gene end by 3 bases; junction bases not matched to a gene: 8. The CDR3 contains 15 residues. Germline V gene lookup returns CDR1 SNHLY and CDR2 FYNNEI. The CDR3 sequence: CASRVRGRDGNTIYF. The DNA of the CDR3 is TGTGCCAGCAGAGTTAGGGGGCGAGATGGAAACACCATATATTTT.

The genes are TRBV5-6 and TRBJ1-1, with D perhaps TRBD1 (6 bases). Germline values: CDR1 SGHDT, CDR2 YYEEEE. This CDR3 is built from 12 residues. V lost 3 bases and J lost 5, with 8 bases in between. CDR3 residues: CASSYGTTEAFF. For the CDR3, the DNA is TGTGCCAGCAGCTACGGGACAACTGAAGCTTTCTTT.

The rearrangement links TRBV18 to TRBJ1-2, with D hard to call. V was trimmed by 3 bases and J by 6 bases, leaving 17 bases between them. This CDR3 contains 15 residues. Germline values: CDR1 KGHSH, CDR2 LQKENI. The CDR3 sequence: CASSPARKTPDGYTF. The DNA for the CDR3 is TGTGCCAGCTCACCGGCAAGGAAGACTCCGGATGGCTACACCTTC.

V usage is TRBV18 and J usage is TRBJ1-2; 10 bases are shared with TRBD1. Germline CDR1 is KGHSH and CDR2 is LQKENI. The ends lost 4 bases at V and 3 bases at J; junction bases unmatched: 14. CDR3 length equals 18 residues. In nucleotides, the CDR3 is TGTGCCAGCTCACTTGGAAACCCTACCGGGACAGGGGACTATGGCTACACCTTC. Protein: CASSLGNPTGTGDYGYTF. The entire variable domain, with the rest obtained from reference TRBV18 and TRBJ1-2, is as follows: NAGVMQNPRHLVRRRGQEARLRCSPMKGHSHVYWYRQLPEEGLKFMVYLQKENIIDESGMPKERFSAEFPKEGPSILRIQQVVRGDSAAYFCASSLGNPTGTGDYGYTFGSGTRLTVV.

Only a few counts were recorded for this clone. The chain employs TRBV11-2 and TRBJ2-1, with 7 nucleotides matching TRBD1. CDR3 length: 15 amino acids. The J segment lost 5 bases and the V segment lost 10 bases, leaving 14 bases of the junction unmatched. The germline gives CDR1 SGHAT, CDR2 FQNNGV. CDR3 in amino acids: CATRGSGNPNNEQFF. The CDR3, as DNA: TGTGCCACCAGGGGGAGCGGAAACCCGAACAATGAGCAGTTCTTC.

The chain is built from TRBV7-9 and TRBJ1-1; D remains ambiguous. Trimming shortened V by 5 bases and J by 5 bases, and 9 bases separated the two germline ends. The CDR3 is made up of 12 amino acids. Per germline, CDR1 SEHNR and CDR2 FQNEAQ (reference sequence). The CDR3 sequence is CASSPGSTEAFF. Written as DNA, the CDR3 is TGTGCCAGCAGCCCCGGTAGTACTGAAGCTTTCTTT. Combining the CDR3 with reference TRBV7-9 and TRBJ1-1 gives the whole variable domain DTGVSQNPRHKITKRGQNVTFRCDPISEHNRLYWYRQTLGQGPEFLTYFQNEAQLEKSRLLSDRFSAERPKGSFSTLEIQRTEQGDSAMYLCASSPGSTEAFFGQGTRLTVV.

The V and J genes are TRBV30 and TRBJ2-3; TRBD2 matches 11 bases. CDR3 length: 14 residues. The junction had 4 bases not matched to a gene; V was cut back by 4 bases and J by 4 bases. Germline loops: CDR1 GTSNPN, CDR2 SVGIG (reference sequence). The CDR3 bases are TGTGCCTGGATAGCGGGAGGGCCGGCAGATACGCAGTATTTT. Protein sequence: CAWIAGGPADTQYF.